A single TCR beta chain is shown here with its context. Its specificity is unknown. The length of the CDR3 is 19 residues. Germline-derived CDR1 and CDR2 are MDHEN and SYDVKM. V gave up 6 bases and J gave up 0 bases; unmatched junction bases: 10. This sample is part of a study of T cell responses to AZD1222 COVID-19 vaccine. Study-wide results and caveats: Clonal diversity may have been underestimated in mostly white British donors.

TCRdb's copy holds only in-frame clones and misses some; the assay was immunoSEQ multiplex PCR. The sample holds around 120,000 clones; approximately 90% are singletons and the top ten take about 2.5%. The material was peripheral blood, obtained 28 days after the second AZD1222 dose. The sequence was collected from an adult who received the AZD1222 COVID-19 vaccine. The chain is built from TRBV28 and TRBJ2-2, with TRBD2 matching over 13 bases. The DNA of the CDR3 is TGTGCCAGCAGACCTATTATGGGACTAGCGGGGACGAACACCGGGGAGCTGTTTTTT. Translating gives CASRPIMGLAGTNTGELFF.